These 18 T cell receptor beta chains came from one sample sequenced in a study of T cell responses to AZD1222 COVID-19 vaccine (dated by TCRdb to about 2021). The receptor library was made with the immunoSEQ multiplex PCR assay. TCRdb limited this immuneACCESS table to in-frame rearrangements with V and J called. A share of clones is missing; checked studies link under half to unresolved V genes, and the rest is unexplained. Here the sample has about 57,000 clones; 75% to 90% occur a single time. Approximately 15% of the sample lies in the top ten. The time point label, as the study defines it: baseline before first vaccination. This material consisted of peripheral blood, taken on day 0 of AZD1222 vaccination. Receptor source: an adult in good health.

The chain couples TRBV6-5 to TRBJ1-2; D not certain. The CDR3 covers 13 residues. The germline V gene has CDR1 MNHEY and CDR2 SVGAGI. V dropped 8 bases and J dropped 1 base, with 11 bases sitting between them. The CDR3 DNA reads TGTGCCAGCCGACCATACAGTAACTATGGCTACACCTTC. Its protein product is CASRPYSNYGYTF.

The chain uses TRBV14 and TRBJ1-2, with D maybe TRBD1 (6 bases). Trimming removed 0 bases at V and 5 bases at J, with 13 bases between. The CDR3 sequence is 15 residues long. CDR1 and CDR2 (germline): SGHDN, FVKESK. CDR3 sequence: CASSQEQGWFYGYTF. The CDR3 nucleotides read TGTGCCAGCAGCCAAGAACAGGGATGGTTTTATGGCTACACCTTC.

The rearrangement links TRBV6-6 to TRBJ2-7; TRBD1 is a possible D gene (5 bases). The CDR3 totals 16 residues. CDR1 and CDR2 (germline): MNHNY, SVGAGI (reference sequence). Trimming stripped 0 bases from V and 4 bases from J, with 16 bases between. The CDR3 protein is CASSYSAAGNQYEQYF. CDR3 sequence (DNA): TGTGCCAGCAGTTACTCCGCGGCAGGGAATCAGTACGAGCAGTACTTC.

This rearrangement joins TRBV7-2 to TRBJ2-5; D might be TRBD2 (6 bases). Germline V gene sequence: CDR1 SGHTA, CDR2 FQGNSA. The CDR3 sequence is 15 residues long. V was cut by 1 base and J by 1 base, with 10 bases left in between. The DNA for the CDR3 is TGTGCCAGCAGCTTAGGGAGGGGCGTCCAAGAGACCCAGTACTTC. It is translated as CASSLGRGVQETQYF.

V and J are TRBV7-9 and TRBJ1-2; D is unclear. Trimming took off 5 bases at V and 0 bases at J, with 13 bases between the two ends. This CDR3 spans 15 amino acids. CDR1 is SEHNR and CDR2 is FQNEAQ in the germline V gene (reference sequence). As DNA, the CDR3 is TGTGCCAGCAGCCCCCCAGTCGGGGCTAACTATGGCTACACCTTC. Its translation is CASSPPVGANYGYTF.

The V and J genes are TRBV9 and TRBJ1-3; weak D call: TRBD1 (6 bases). The CDR3 is made up of 14 amino acids. Trimming took 4 bases from V and 2 from J, leaving 10 bases between them. Germline CDR1 is SGDLS and CDR2 is YYNGEE. The CDR3 coding sequence is TGTGCCAGCAGCACTGGACAGCCTGGAAACACCATATATTTT. Amino acid sequence: CASSTGQPGNTIYF. The entire variable domain, with the rest obtained from reference TRBV9 and TRBJ1-3, is as follows: DSGVTQTPKHLITATGQRVTLRCSPRSGDLSVYWYQQSLDQGLQFLIQYYNGEERAKGNILERFSAQQFPDLHSELNLSSLELGDSALYFCASSTGQPGNTIYFGEGSWLTVV.

The CDR3 is CASSQVGGSGPYEQYF. The CDR3 DNA sequence: TGTGCCAGCAGCCAAGTAGGTGGTAGCGGACCCTACGAGCAGTACTTC. The chain couples TRBV4-2 to TRBJ2-7; possibly TRBD2 for D (6 bases). This CDR3 is 16 amino acids long. Germline V lookup: CDR1 LGHNA, CDR2 YNFKEQ. Trimming pared 1 base from V and 2 bases from J, leaving 15 bases between.

CDR3: CASSFRDSLNEQFF. The CDR3 coding sequence is TGTGCCAGCAGCTTCCGGGACAGTCTAAATGAGCAGTTCTTC. The V call is TRBV7-9, the J call TRBJ2-1; 7 bases align to TRBD1. CDR1 is SEHNR and CDR2 is FQNEAQ in the germline V gene (reference sequence). V lost 3 bases, J lost 7 bases, and 6 bases stayed unmatched. The CDR3 spans 14 residues.

J is TRBJ2-7 and V is TRBV7-2, with D possibly being TRBD2 (5 bases). V was trimmed by 1 base and J by 4 bases, leaving 14 bases between them. The germline CDR1 and CDR2 sequences are SGHTA and FQGNSA. This CDR3 is built from 15 residues. The CDR3 sequence is CASSLVAPGSYEQYF. The CDR3 DNA sequence: TGTGCCAGCAGCTTAGTGGCCCCGGGGTCTTACGAGCAGTACTTC. The variable domain in full, completed from reference TRBV7-2 and TRBJ2-7, reads GAGVSQSPSNKVTEKGKDVELRCDPISGHTALYWYRQSLGQGLEFLIYFQGNSAPDKSGLPSDRFSAERTGGSVSTLTIQRTQQEDSAVYLCASSLVAPGSYEQYFGPGTRLTVT.

This chain connects TRBV27 to TRBJ1-2; the match to TRBD1 covers 7 bases. CDR1 and CDR2 (germline): MNHEY, SMNVEV (reference sequence). This CDR3 comprises 14 residues. The V segment lost 2 bases and the J segment 2 bases; nucleotides outside the gene matches: 2. CDR3 sequence: CASSLVQGNYGYTF. The CDR3 DNA sequence: TGTGCCAGCAGTTTAGTACAGGGGAACTATGGCTACACCTTC.

This chain joins TRBV28 and TRBJ1-6; no firm D call. With 6 bases removed from V and 0 bases from J, the gap between germline ends came to 24 bases. CDR3 length: 20 residues. Germline loops: CDR1 MDHEN, CDR2 SYDVKM. CDR3 protein: CASRPLRARPTVSYNSPLHF. The DNA for the CDR3 is TGTGCCAGCAGACCCCTCCGGGCGCGCCCTACGGTCTCCTATAATTCACCCCTCCACTTT.

The V call is TRBV19, the J call TRBJ1-2, with D unclear. This CDR3 has 13 residues. The germline V gene encodes CDR1 LNHDA and CDR2 SQIVND (reference sequence). Trimming took off 9 bases at V and 0 bases at J, with 11 bases between the two ends. The CDR3 reads CASQDLANYGYTF. In DNA form, the CDR3 reads TGTGCCAGCCAGGACCTAGCTAACTATGGCTACACCTTC. Variable domain in full (rest from reference TRBV19 and TRBJ1-2): DGGITQSPKYLFRKEGQNVTLSCEQNLNHDAMYWYRQDPGQGLRLIYYSQIVNDFQKGDIAEGYSVSREKKESFPLTVTSAQKNPTAFYLCASQDLANYGYTFGSGTRLTVV.

The V gene is TRBV28, the J gene TRBJ2-2; no definite D call. The V gene's germline CDR1 is MDHEN and CDR2 SYDVKM. This CDR3 comprises 16 residues. Trimming took off 3 bases at V and 2 bases at J, with 13 bases between the two ends. Here the CDR3 reads CASSFAPAQNTGELFF. CDR3 nucleotides: TGTGCCAGCAGTTTCGCCCCGGCCCAAAACACCGGGGAGCTGTTTTTT.

This clone was recorded once. V gene TRBV25-1 combines with J gene TRBJ2-7; 9 bases agree with TRBD1. The CDR3 runs to 13 residues. Unmatched junction bases numbered 3, after V lost 4 bases and J lost 5 bases. Germline values: CDR1 MGHDK, CDR2 SYGVNS. The CDR3 sequence is CASSVTGGNEQYF. CDR3 bases: TGTGCCAGCAGTGTAACAGGGGGCAACGAGCAGTACTTC.

The chain joins TRBV7-3 to TRBJ2-1; D perhaps matches TRBD1 (6 bases). Germline-derived CDR1 and CDR2 are SGHTA and FQGTGA. With 1 base removed from V and 4 bases from J, the gap between germline ends came to 17 bases. This CDR3 region has 17 residues. The CDR3 region is CASSLKPPGTSYNEQFF. The CDR3 bases are TGTGCCAGCAGCTTAAAACCACCCGGGACAAGTTACAATGAGCAGTTCTTC. Full variable domain (outside the CDR3, taken from reference TRBV7-3 and TRBJ2-1): GAGVSQTPSNKVTEKGKYVELRCDPISGHTALYWYRQSLGQGPEFLIYFQGTGAADDSGLPNDRFFAVRPEGSVSTLKIQRTERGDSAVYLCASSLKPPGTSYNEQFFGPGTRLTVL.

The chain is built from TRBV11-2 and TRBJ2-5; 7 positions match TRBD1. Unmatched junction bases numbered 7, after V lost 4 bases and J lost 5 bases. This CDR3 has 14 residues. The V gene's germline CDR1 is SGHAT and CDR2 FQNNGV. The CDR3 loop is CASSWTTGVETQYF. The CDR3 DNA reads as TGTGCCAGCAGCTGGACAACAGGGGTGGAGACCCAGTACTTC.

This chain uses TRBV19 with TRBJ1-6, with a weak D call TRBD1 (6 bases). Between the trimmed V and J ends, which lost 9 bases and 7 bases, there was a span of 16 bases. This CDR3 contains 14 residues. Germline lookup yields CDR1 LNHDA and CDR2 SQIVND (reference sequence). In DNA, the CDR3 is TGTGCCAGCGGCGGGGGCGAATTAAATTCACCCCTCCACTTT. This gives the protein CASGGGELNSPLHF.

The chain carries TRBV2 and TRBJ1-1, with a possible D match to TRBD1 (5 bases). V was pared by 10 bases and J by 2 bases, with 14 bases between. CDR1 is SNHLY, CDR2 FYNNEI, per germline. The length of the CDR3 is 13 residues. Here the CDR3 DNA reads TGTGCCACCTTAAGACAGCTTAACACTGAAGCTTTCTTT. It yields the protein CATLRQLNTEAFF.